A selection of T cell receptor beta chains follows, all from one sample in a study of CD8+ T cells in alopecia areata. This table comes from immunoSEQ multiplex PCR, and its TCRdb copy is limited to in-frame clones, with some not included. The sample carries 150,000 to 200,000 clones, approximately 65% recorded once. This sample comprised CD8+ T cells sorted from blood, obtained at week 0. The receptors shown here come from a human donor with alopecia areata. The CDR3 runs from the conserved cysteine through the conserved F or W. The order of the fields is D gene, V gene, clone size, J gene, CDR3 DNA, CDR3 protein. D genes are given only for firm matches. A clone size is listed for some rows: how often the clone was seen (once, few, many), or a class if it is expanded.

d_gene: -; v_gene: TRBV5-1; abundance: -; j_gene: TRBJ1-2; CDR3nt: TGCGCCAGCAGCTTAACCGGAGCTAACTATGGCTACACCTTC; CDR3aa: CASSLTGANYGYTF
d_gene: -; v_gene: TRBV13; abundance: -; j_gene: TRBJ1-5; CDR3nt: TGTGCCAGCAGCTTAGGACATGGTAGCAATCAGCCCCAGCATTTT; CDR3aa: CASSLGHGSNQPQHF
d_gene: -; v_gene: TRBV7-9; abundance: -; j_gene: TRBJ2-1; CDR3nt: TGTGCCAGCAGCCCGCCCCTCGGTGAAGCGCAGTTCTTC; CDR3aa: CASSPPLGEAQFF
d_gene: -; v_gene: TRBV29-1; abundance: -; j_gene: TRBJ2-7; CDR3nt: TGCAGCGTTGTTGGGGGAACCTACGAGCAGTACTTC; CDR3aa: CSVVGGTYEQYF
d_gene: -; v_gene: TRBV25-1; abundance: few; j_gene: TRBJ2-1; CDR3nt: TGTGCCAGCAGTGAATTTCGTATGGGGGTCACCTACAATGAGCAGTTCTTC; CDR3aa: CASSEFRMGVTYNEQFF
d_gene: TRBD2; v_gene: TRBV27; abundance: once; j_gene: TRBJ2-7; CDR3nt: TGTGCCAGCAGTACGGGGATAGCGGGGAGAGTCTTGGAGTACTTC; CDR3aa: CASSTGIAGRVLEYF
d_gene: -; v_gene: TRBV7-9; abundance: few; j_gene: TRBJ2-3; CDR3nt: TGTGCCAGCAGCGTACTACAGGGCTCGGCGCTAGATACGCAGTATTTT; CDR3aa: CASSVLQGSALDTQYF
d_gene: -; v_gene: TRBV5-6; abundance: -; j_gene: TRBJ2-7; CDR3nt: TGTGCCAGCAGCACCGGGTCATCCTACGAGCAGTACTTC; CDR3aa: CASSTGSSYEQYF
d_gene: TRBD2; v_gene: TRBV5-1; abundance: -; j_gene: TRBJ2-1; CDR3nt: TGCGCCAGCAGCCAATCCGGGACTAGCGCCTACAATGAGCAGTTCTTC; CDR3aa: CASSQSGTSAYNEQFF
d_gene: -; v_gene: TRBV7-9; abundance: -; j_gene: TRBJ1-2; CDR3nt: TGTGCCAGCAGCTCGAACTATGGCTACACCTTC; CDR3aa: CASSSNYGYTF
d_gene: TRBD1; v_gene: TRBV7-9; abundance: -; j_gene: TRBJ2-2; CDR3nt: TGTGCCAGCGACCAGGGGGCCGGGGAGCTGTTTTTT; CDR3aa: CASDQGAGELFF
d_gene: -; v_gene: TRBV29-1; abundance: -; j_gene: TRBJ1-1; CDR3nt: TGCAGCGTTGGGGTGAGGGGCACTGAAGCTTTCTTT; CDR3aa: CSVGVRGTEAFF
d_gene: TRBD1; v_gene: TRBV4-1; abundance: -; j_gene: TRBJ2-7; CDR3nt: TGCGCCAGCAGCCAAGCCACAGGGGCGGTCTACGAGCAGTACTTC; CDR3aa: CASSQATGAVYEQYF
d_gene: -; v_gene: TRBV29-1; abundance: -; j_gene: TRBJ1-1; CDR3nt: TGCAGCGTTGATCCTTGGGACAAGACGAACACTGAAGCTTTCTTT; CDR3aa: CSVDPWDKTNTEAFF
d_gene: -; v_gene: TRBV27; abundance: once; j_gene: TRBJ1-2; CDR3nt: TGTGCCAGCGGGACCTCGAGGGGCAACACCTTC; CDR3aa: CASGTSRGNTF
d_gene: -; v_gene: TRBV7-9; abundance: -; j_gene: TRBJ2-7; CDR3nt: TGTGCCAGCAGCCTCGGGAGCTACGAGCAGTACTTC; CDR3aa: CASSLGSYEQYF
d_gene: TRBD1; v_gene: TRBV7-9; abundance: -; j_gene: TRBJ1-5; CDR3nt: TGTGCCAGCAAGAGTACAGGGGTTTTCGGCAATCAGCCCCAGCATTTT; CDR3aa: CASKSTGVFGNQPQHF
d_gene: TRBD2; v_gene: TRBV13; abundance: -; j_gene: TRBJ2-5; CDR3nt: TGTGCCAGCAGCTCTCGGACTAGATGGCAAGAGACCCAGTACTTC; CDR3aa: CASSSRTRWQETQYF
d_gene: TRBD1; v_gene: TRBV7-8; abundance: -; j_gene: TRBJ1-2; CDR3nt: TGTGCCAGCAGCCCAGGGGGGATAGGGGGCTACACCTTC; CDR3aa: CASSPGGIGGYTF
d_gene: -; v_gene: TRBV13; abundance: -; j_gene: TRBJ1-4; CDR3nt: TGTGCCAGCAGCTTGGGGAGGGATGAAAAACTGTTTTTT; CDR3aa: CASSLGRDEKLFF
d_gene: -; v_gene: TRBV30; abundance: -; j_gene: TRBJ1-1; CDR3nt: TGTGCCTGGAGGGATTACCGCCCTGAAGCTTTCTTT; CDR3aa: CAWRDYRPEAFF
d_gene: -; v_gene: TRBV4-1; abundance: -; j_gene: TRBJ1-2; CDR3nt: TGCGCCAGCAGCCAAGGGGGGGCGCAAGGCTACACCTTC; CDR3aa: CASSQGGAQGYTF
d_gene: -; v_gene: TRBV11-2; abundance: once; j_gene: TRBJ1-6; CDR3nt: TGTGCCAGCAACCCAAAGACATCCCCCCTCGCACCCCTCCACTTT; CDR3aa: CASNPKTSPLAPLHF
d_gene: TRBD1; v_gene: TRBV7-9; abundance: -; j_gene: TRBJ1-1; CDR3nt: TGTGCCAGCAGCCAAACCAGGGGGCAGGACACTGAAGCTTTCTTT; CDR3aa: CASSQTRGQDTEAFF
d_gene: -; v_gene: TRBV4-1; abundance: -; j_gene: TRBJ1-2; CDR3nt: TGCGCCAGCAGCCAAGAGCCCTACCGGCAAGGCAAGGATGGCTACACCTTC; CDR3aa: CASSQEPYRQGKDGYTF
d_gene: TRBD2; v_gene: TRBV27; abundance: -; j_gene: TRBJ2-5; CDR3nt: TGTGCCAGCAGTTTGCTAGCGGGGGGGGAGACCCAGTACTTC; CDR3aa: CASSLLAGGETQYF
d_gene: TRBD1; v_gene: TRBV15; abundance: once; j_gene: TRBJ1-1; CDR3nt: TGTGCCACCCGCCCGGTTCAGGGGGCCACTGAAGCTTTCTTT; CDR3aa: CATRPVQGATEAFF
d_gene: TRBD1; v_gene: TRBV7-9; abundance: -; j_gene: TRBJ1-2; CDR3nt: TGTGCCAGCAGCACTCAGACAGGGGGCAATGGCTACACCTTC; CDR3aa: CASSTQTGGNGYTF
d_gene: -; v_gene: TRBV13; abundance: few; j_gene: TRBJ1-1; CDR3nt: TGTGCCAGCAGTCGAGGAGGGGCTGAAGCTTTCTTT; CDR3aa: CASSRGGAEAFF
d_gene: -; v_gene: TRBV13; abundance: few; j_gene: TRBJ1-4; CDR3nt: TGTGCCAGCAGCCCTGCAGCAACAACTAATGAAAAACTGTTTTTT; CDR3aa: CASSPAATTNEKLFF
d_gene: -; v_gene: TRBV28; abundance: many; j_gene: TRBJ2-3; CDR3nt: TGTGCCAGTGAGGGGGCAGATACGCAGTATTTT; CDR3aa: CASEGADTQYF
d_gene: TRBD1; v_gene: TRBV5-1; abundance: -; j_gene: TRBJ2-7; CDR3nt: TGCGCCAGCAGCTTGGGACAGGGGGCTTACGAGCAGTACTTC; CDR3aa: CASSLGQGAYEQYF
d_gene: -; v_gene: TRBV9; abundance: -; j_gene: TRBJ2-3; CDR3nt: TGTGCCAGCAGCGTAGACGGGCGACCGACAGATACGCAGTATTTT; CDR3aa: CASSVDGRPTDTQYF
d_gene: -; v_gene: TRBV6-6; abundance: -; j_gene: TRBJ1-1; CDR3nt: TGTGCCAGCAGTTACTCCGAATTGGCTGAAGCTTTCTTT; CDR3aa: CASSYSELAEAFF
d_gene: TRBD2; v_gene: TRBV7-8; abundance: few; j_gene: TRBJ2-1; CDR3nt: TGTGCCAGCAGCAGGAGCGGGGGGGCCAATGAGCAGTTCTTC; CDR3aa: CASSRSGGANEQFF
d_gene: TRBD2; v_gene: TRBV2; abundance: once; j_gene: TRBJ2-3; CDR3nt: TGTGCCAGCAGTCGGACTAGCGGGGAGGCGGATACGCAGTATTTT; CDR3aa: CASSRTSGEADTQYF
d_gene: -; v_gene: TRBV10-3; abundance: few; j_gene: TRBJ1-5; CDR3nt: TGTGCCATCAGCGGGACCGAGGTTAATCAGCCCCAGCATTTT; CDR3aa: CAISGTEVNQPQHF
d_gene: -; v_gene: TRBV29-1; abundance: -; j_gene: TRBJ1-2; CDR3nt: TGCAGCGTGGATCTGTGGATGGTGCCCCGAAGGGGGAACTATGGCTACACCTTC; CDR3aa: CSVDLWMVPRRGNYGYTF
d_gene: -; v_gene: TRBV29-1; abundance: few; j_gene: TRBJ2-5; CDR3nt: TGCAGCGTTCTTGTCGAGACCCAGTACTTC; CDR3aa: CSVLVETQYF
d_gene: -; v_gene: TRBV29-1; abundance: -; j_gene: TRBJ1-1; CDR3nt: TGCAGCGTCGGCACGCCCGAAGAAGCTTTCTTT; CDR3aa: CSVGTPEEAFF
d_gene: TRBD1; v_gene: TRBV19; abundance: -; j_gene: TRBJ2-1; CDR3nt: TGTGCCAGTAGTATGGGGACAGTGTACAATGAGCAGTTCTTC; CDR3aa: CASSMGTVYNEQFF
d_gene: -; v_gene: TRBV6-1; abundance: few; j_gene: TRBJ1-5; CDR3nt: TGTGCCAGCAGTAACGGGGGGGGGAATCAGCCCCAGCATTTT; CDR3aa: CASSNGGGNQPQHF
d_gene: -; v_gene: TRBV27; abundance: -; j_gene: TRBJ1-2; CDR3nt: TGTGCCAGCAGTTTTCAGGGGCTACTTAACTATGGCTACACCTTC; CDR3aa: CASSFQGLLNYGYTF
d_gene: -; v_gene: TRBV7-9; abundance: -; j_gene: TRBJ1-1; CDR3nt: TGTGCCAGCAGCTTAGCGGACAGCACTGAAGCTTTCTTT; CDR3aa: CASSLADSTEAFF
d_gene: TRBD1; v_gene: TRBV29-1; abundance: -; j_gene: TRBJ1-2; CDR3nt: TGCAGCGTAAACAGGGGGTACTATGGCTACACCTTC; CDR3aa: CSVNRGYYGYTF
d_gene: -; v_gene: TRBV28; abundance: -; j_gene: TRBJ1-1; CDR3nt: TGTGCCAGCAGTTCGGGTGGGAACACTGAAGCTTTCTTT; CDR3aa: CASSSGGNTEAFF
d_gene: -; v_gene: TRBV28; abundance: -; j_gene: TRBJ1-1; CDR3nt: TGTGCCAGCAGCCCCGGGACAGAAGCTTTCTTT; CDR3aa: CASSPGTEAFF
d_gene: TRBD1; v_gene: TRBV30; abundance: -; j_gene: TRBJ1-5; CDR3nt: TGTGCCTGGAGTCCCGGGACAGGGGTAGGGCAGCCCCAGCATTTT; CDR3aa: CAWSPGTGVGQPQHF
d_gene: TRBD1; v_gene: TRBV19; abundance: -; j_gene: TRBJ1-5; CDR3nt: TGTGCCAGTAGTGCCAGGGGGTTAATCCAGCCCCAGCATTTT; CDR3aa: CASSARGLIQPQHF